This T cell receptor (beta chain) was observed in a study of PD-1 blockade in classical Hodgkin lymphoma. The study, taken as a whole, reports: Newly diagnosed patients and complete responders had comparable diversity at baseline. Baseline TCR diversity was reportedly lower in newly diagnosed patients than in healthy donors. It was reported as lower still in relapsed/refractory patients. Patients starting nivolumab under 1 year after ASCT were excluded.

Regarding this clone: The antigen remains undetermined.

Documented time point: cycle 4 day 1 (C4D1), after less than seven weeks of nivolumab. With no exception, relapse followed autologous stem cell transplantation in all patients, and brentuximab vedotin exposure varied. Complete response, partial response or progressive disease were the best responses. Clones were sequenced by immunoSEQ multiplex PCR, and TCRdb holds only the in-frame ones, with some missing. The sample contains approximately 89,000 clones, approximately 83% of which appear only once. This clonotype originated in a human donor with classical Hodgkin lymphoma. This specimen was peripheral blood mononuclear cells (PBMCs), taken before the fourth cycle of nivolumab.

CDR3 loop: CASGRAALNTGELFF. The CDR3 DNA reads as TGTGCCAGCGGTAGGGCCGCCTTAAACACCGGGGAGCTGTTTTTT. The chain carries TRBV6-5 and TRBJ2-2, with D uncertain. The length of the CDR3 is 15 residues. V lost 8 bases and J 2 bases, leaving 15 bases between the germline ends. Germline CDR1 MNHEY, CDR2 SVGAGI.